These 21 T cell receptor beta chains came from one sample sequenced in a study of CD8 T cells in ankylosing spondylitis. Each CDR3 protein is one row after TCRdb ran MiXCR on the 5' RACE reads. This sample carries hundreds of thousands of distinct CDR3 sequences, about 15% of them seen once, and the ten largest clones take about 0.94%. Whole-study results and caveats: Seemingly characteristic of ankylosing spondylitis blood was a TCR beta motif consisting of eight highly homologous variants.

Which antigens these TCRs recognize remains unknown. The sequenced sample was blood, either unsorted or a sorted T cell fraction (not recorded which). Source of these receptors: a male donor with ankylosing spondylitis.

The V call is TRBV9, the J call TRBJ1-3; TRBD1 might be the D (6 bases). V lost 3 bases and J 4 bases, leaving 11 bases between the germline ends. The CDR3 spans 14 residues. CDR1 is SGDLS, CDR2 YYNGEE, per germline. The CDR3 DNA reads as TGTGCCAGCAGCGCCTCCGGGACAGGAAACACCATATATTTT. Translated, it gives CASSASGTGNTIYF. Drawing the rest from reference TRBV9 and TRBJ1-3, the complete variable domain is DSGVTQTPKHLITATGQRVTLRCSPRSGDLSVYWYQQSLDQGLQFLIQYYNGEERAKGNILERFSAQQFPDLHSELNLSSLELGDSALYFCASSASGTGNTIYFGEGSWLTVV.

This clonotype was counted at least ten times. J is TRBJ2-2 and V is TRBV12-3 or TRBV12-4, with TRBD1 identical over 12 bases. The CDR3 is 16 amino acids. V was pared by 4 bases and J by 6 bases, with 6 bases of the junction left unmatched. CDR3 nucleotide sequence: TGTGCCAGCAGTTGGGGGACAGGGGGCTTCGCCGGGGAGCTGTTTTTT. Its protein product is CASSWGTGGFAGELFF.

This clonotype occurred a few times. CDR3 sequence reads: CASSMGTSGSYEQYF. In DNA form, the CDR3 reads TGTGCCAGTAGTATGGGGACTAGCGGATCCTACGAGCAGTACTTC. The rearrangement joins TRBV19 to TRBJ2-7, with 11 positions matching TRBD2. V lost 3 bases and J lost 1; bases outside the gene matches: 2. The length of the CDR3 is 15 residues. Germline-derived CDR1 and CDR2 are LNHDA and SQIVND (reference sequence).

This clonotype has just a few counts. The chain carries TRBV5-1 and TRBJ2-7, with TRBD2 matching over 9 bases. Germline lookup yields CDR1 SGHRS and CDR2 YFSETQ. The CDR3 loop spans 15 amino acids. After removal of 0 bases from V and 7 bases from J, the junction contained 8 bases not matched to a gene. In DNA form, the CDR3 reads TGCGCCAGCAGCTTGGAGGGTAGCGGGAGTTTTGAGCAGTACTTC. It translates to CASSLEGSGSFEQYF.

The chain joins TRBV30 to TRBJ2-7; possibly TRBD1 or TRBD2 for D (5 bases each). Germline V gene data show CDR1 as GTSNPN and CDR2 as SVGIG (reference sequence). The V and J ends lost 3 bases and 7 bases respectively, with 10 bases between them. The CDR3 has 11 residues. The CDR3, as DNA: TGTGCCTGGAGGGGGACGGTAGAGCAGTACTTC. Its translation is CAWRGTVEQYF.

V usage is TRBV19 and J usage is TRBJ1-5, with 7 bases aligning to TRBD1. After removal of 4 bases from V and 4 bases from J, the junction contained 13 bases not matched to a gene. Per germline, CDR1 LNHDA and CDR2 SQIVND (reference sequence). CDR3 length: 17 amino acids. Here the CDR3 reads CASSTTPGQLANQPQHF. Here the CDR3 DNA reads TGTGCCAGTAGTACGACCCCGGGACAGTTAGCAAATCAGCCCCAGCATTTT.

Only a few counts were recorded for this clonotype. The CDR3 DNA reads TGCGCCAGCAGTTTGACCCGTAGCGGGAGGGCCGCGAACGAGCAGTACTTC. This codes for CASSLTRSGRAANEQYF. The chain couples TRBV5-1 to TRBJ2-7, with 11 bases lining up with TRBD2. The J segment lost 5 bases and the V segment lost 5 bases, leaving 15 bases of the junction unmatched. The CDR3 runs 17 residues. Germline V lookup: CDR1 SGHRS, CDR2 YFSETQ.

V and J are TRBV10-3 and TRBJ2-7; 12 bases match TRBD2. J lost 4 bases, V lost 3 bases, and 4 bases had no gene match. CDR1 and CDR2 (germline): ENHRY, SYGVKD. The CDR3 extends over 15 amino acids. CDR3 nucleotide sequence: TGTGCCATCAGTGAATCTAGCGGGAGGGGGTACGAGCAGTACTTC. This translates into CAISESSGRGYEQYF.

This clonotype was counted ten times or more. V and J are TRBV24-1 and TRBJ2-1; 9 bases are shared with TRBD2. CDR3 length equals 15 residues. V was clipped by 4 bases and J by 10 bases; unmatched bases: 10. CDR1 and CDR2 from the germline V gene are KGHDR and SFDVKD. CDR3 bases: TGTGCCACCAGTGACCCGGGACTAGCAGGAGGGGAGCAGTTCTTC. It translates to CATSDPGLAGGEQFF.

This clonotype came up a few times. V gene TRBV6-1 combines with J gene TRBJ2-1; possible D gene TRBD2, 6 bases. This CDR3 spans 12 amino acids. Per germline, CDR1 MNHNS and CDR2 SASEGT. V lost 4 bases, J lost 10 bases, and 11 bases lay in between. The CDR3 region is CASSARDLEQFF. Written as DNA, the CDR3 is TGTGCCAGCAGTGCCCGGGACTTGGAGCAGTTCTTC.

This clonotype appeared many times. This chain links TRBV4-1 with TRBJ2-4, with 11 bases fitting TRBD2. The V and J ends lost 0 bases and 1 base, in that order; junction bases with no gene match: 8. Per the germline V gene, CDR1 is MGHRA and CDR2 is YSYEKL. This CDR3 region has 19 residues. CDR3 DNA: TGCGCCAGCAGCCAAGATTTAGCGGGAGGGCCGAGTGCCAAAAACATTCAGTACTTC. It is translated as CASSQDLAGGPSAKNIQYF.

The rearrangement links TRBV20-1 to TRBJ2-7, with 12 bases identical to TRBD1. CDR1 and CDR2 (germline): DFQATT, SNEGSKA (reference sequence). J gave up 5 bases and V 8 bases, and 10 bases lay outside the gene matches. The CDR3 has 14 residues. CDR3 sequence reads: CSSSLGQGAHEQYF. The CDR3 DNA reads TGCAGTTCAAGCCTGGGACAGGGGGCACACGAGCAGTACTTC.

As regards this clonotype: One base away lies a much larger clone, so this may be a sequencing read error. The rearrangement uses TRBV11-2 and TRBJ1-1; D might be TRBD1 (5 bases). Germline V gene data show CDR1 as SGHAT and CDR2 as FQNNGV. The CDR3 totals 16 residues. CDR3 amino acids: CASSLGQGPTQRWASF. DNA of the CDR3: TGTGCCAGCAGCTTAGGGCAGGGACCCACCCAGCGATGGGCTTCCTTT.

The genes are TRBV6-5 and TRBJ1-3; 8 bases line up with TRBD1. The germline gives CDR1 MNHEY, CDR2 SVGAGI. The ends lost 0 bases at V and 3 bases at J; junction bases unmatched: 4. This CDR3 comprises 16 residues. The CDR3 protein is CASSYSETGVGNTIYF. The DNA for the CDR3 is TGTGCCAGCAGTTACTCGGAGACAGGGGTTGGAAACACCATATATTTT.

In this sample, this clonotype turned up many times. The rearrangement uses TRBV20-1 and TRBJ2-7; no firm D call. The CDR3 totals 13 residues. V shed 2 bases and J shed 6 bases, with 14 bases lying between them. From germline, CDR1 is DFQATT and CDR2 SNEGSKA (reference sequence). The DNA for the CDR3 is TGCAGTGCTAGACTCCCCAACCGGGCCGAGCAGTACTTC. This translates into CSARLPNRAEQYF.

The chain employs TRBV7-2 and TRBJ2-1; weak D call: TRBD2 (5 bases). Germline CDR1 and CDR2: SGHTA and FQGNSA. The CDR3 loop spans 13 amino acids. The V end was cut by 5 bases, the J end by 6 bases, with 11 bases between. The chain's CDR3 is CASSHREGNEQFF. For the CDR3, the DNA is TGTGCCAGCAGCCACAGAGAGGGCAATGAGCAGTTCTTC.

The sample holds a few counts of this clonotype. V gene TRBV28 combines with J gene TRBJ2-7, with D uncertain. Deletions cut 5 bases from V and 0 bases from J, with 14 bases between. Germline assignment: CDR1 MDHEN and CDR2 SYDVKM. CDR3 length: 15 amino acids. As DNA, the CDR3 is TGTGCCAGCAGTCGATTGGGTTATAGCTCCTACGAGCAGTACTTC. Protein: CASSRLGYSSYEQYF.

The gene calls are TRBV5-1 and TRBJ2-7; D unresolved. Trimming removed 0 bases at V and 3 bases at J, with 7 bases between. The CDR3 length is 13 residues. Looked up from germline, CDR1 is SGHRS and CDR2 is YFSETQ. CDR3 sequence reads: CASSLEEIYEQYF. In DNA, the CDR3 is TGCGCCAGCAGCTTGGAGGAGATCTACGAGCAGTACTTC.

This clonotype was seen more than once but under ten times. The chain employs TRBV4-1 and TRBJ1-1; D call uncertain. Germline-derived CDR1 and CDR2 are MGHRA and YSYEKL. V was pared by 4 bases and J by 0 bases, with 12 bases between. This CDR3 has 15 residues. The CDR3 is CASSPFPDLNTEAFF. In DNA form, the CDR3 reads TGCGCCAGCAGCCCGTTTCCTGATTTGAACACTGAAGCTTTCTTT.

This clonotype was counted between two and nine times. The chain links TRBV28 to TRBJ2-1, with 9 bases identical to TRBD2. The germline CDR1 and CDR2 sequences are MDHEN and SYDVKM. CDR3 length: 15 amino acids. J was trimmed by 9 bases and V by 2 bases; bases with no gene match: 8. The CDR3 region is CASSLRASGKTEQFF. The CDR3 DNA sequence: TGTGCCAGCAGTTTACGAGCTAGCGGGAAAACTGAGCAGTTCTTC.

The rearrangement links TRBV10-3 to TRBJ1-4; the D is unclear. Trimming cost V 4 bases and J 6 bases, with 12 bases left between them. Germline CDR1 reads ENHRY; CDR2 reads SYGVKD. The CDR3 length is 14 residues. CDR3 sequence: CAISGGGFDEKLFF. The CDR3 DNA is TGTGCCATCAGTGGGGGTGGCTTCGATGAAAAACTGTTTTTT.